The text below deals with one T cell receptor (beta chain). Looked up from germline, CDR1 is MDHEN and CDR2 is SYDVKM. This CDR3 is built from 12 residues. Trimming stripped 5 bases from V and 6 bases from J, with 11 bases between. This sample was taken from a study of blood T cell repertoires in COVID-19. Study-level background: The cDNA or gDNA used as material had been derived from T cells, B-cell-depleted T cells, or PBMCs.

Original methodology: Reference gene primer amplification gave estimated nucleated cell counts. The method was immunoSEQ multiplex PCR; TCRdb's version includes in-frame clones alone and lacks a portion of them. V and J calls and clone size are copied from that table; D and trimming were computed from the DNA. The table has about 64,000 clones, around 90% seen once. The rearrangement uses TRBV28 and TRBJ2-7, with D maybe TRBD2 (5 bases). This sequence originates from a woman aged 55-70 years with COVID-19, enrolled during active disease. The sequenced material came from peripheral blood. The CDR3 loop reads CASSDPRGEQYF. The CDR3 DNA reads as TGTGCCAGCAGTGATCCCCGGGGCGAGCAGTACTTC.